Following are 26 T cell receptor beta chains from one sample sequenced in a study of human T cells and chemical hapten exposure. TCRdb redid the calling of the RACE reads with MiXCR, one entry per CDR3 protein. The table records a few hundred thousand distinct CDR3 sequences, around 5.5% of them present only once. The time point here: pre-sensitization, week 0. The treatment is: therapeutic diphenylcyclopropenone sensitization with weekly scalp DPC. The sequences come from whole blood, collected in connection with sensitization to the hapten diphenylcyclopropenone (DPC). Source of these receptors: a young woman with alopecia areata. Some clones in this sample may be carry-over from other donors' samples.

V usage is TRBV6-6 and J usage is TRBJ2-4, with 7 bases identical to TRBD2. Trimming cost V 0 bases and J 1 base; bases outside gene matches: 6. The CDR3 sequence is 17 residues long. Germline CDR1 reads MNHNY; CDR2 reads SVGAGI (reference sequence). The DNA for the CDR3 is TGTGCCAGCAGTTACTCGGGGGGGAATGTGGCCAAAAACATTCAGTACTTC. Translated, it gives CASSYSGGNVAKNIQYF.

This clonotype has more than one count but fewer than ten. The genes are TRBV28 and TRBJ2-1, with 13 nucleotides matching TRBD2. CDR1 and CDR2 (germline): MDHEN, SYDVKM. With 1 base clipped from V and 5 bases from J, the junction kept 2 bases outside the gene matches. This CDR3 is 16 amino acids long. CDR3 coding DNA: TGTGCCAGCAGTTTATTGGGGACTAGCGGGGACAATGAGCAGTTCTTC. It specifies CASSLLGTSGDNEQFF.

This clonotype appeared many times. J is TRBJ1-1 and V is TRBV29-1, with D hard to call. The germline CDR1 and CDR2 sequences are SQVTM and ANQGSEA. The CDR3 has 13 amino acids. V lost 4 bases to trimming and J lost 5 bases, with 14 bases between them. The CDR3 loop reads CSVAIEFWTEAFF. The DNA for the CDR3 is TGCAGCGTTGCCATAGAATTTTGGACTGAAGCTTTCTTT.

V usage is TRBV9 and J usage is TRBJ2-6; the D is unclear. The V end was cut by 2 bases, the J end by 1 base, with 22 bases between. This CDR3 comprises 20 residues. Per germline, CDR1 SGDLS and CDR2 YYNGEE. In DNA form, the CDR3 reads TGTGCCAGCAGCGTTAGAAGCTGGGTCTCACCCCAATCTGGGGCCAACGTCCTGACTTTC. Translated, it gives CASSVRSWVSPQSGANVLTF. Using reference TRBV9 and TRBJ2-6 for the parts outside the CDR3, the full variable domain is DSGVTQTPKHLITATGQRVTLRCSPRSGDLSVYWYQQSLDQGLQFLIQYYNGEERAKGNILERFSAQQFPDLHSELNLSSLELGDSALYFCASSVRSWVSPQSGANVLTFGAGSRLTVL.

This clonotype was detected many times. Written as DNA, the CDR3 is TGTGCCAGCAGTTACCTACAGGGTAATTCACCCCTCCACTTT. Protein product: CASSYLQGNSPLHF. V and J are TRBV6-5 and TRBJ1-6, with D perhaps matching TRBD1 (6 bases). This CDR3 region has 14 residues. V lost 2 bases and J lost 6, with 8 bases in between. Germline CDR1 MNHEY, CDR2 SVGAGI.

This clonotype was observed a few times. The junction departs from the called germline gene at one end, perhaps through a read error. This chain uses TRBV7-3 with TRBJ2-3; D might be TRBD2 (7 bases). This CDR3 has 15 amino acids. Germline V gene data show CDR1 as SGHTA and CDR2 as FQGTGA. CDR3 DNA: TGTGCCTGCAGATCGGGGGGCCCAAACACAGATACGCAGTATTTT. Translated, it gives CACRSGGPNTDTQYF.

This clonotype has more than one count but fewer than ten. The chain carries TRBV29-1 and TRBJ2-1; D is uncertain. This CDR3 region has 11 residues. The germline V and J ends were trimmed by 7 bases and 3 bases, with 7 bases remaining between them. The germline CDR1 and CDR2 sequences are SQVTM and ANQGSEA. This CDR3 is CSAHSYNEQFF. CDR3 nucleotide sequence: TGCAGCGCACACAGCTACAATGAGCAGTTCTTC.

As to this clonotype: This may come from a read error, since a much larger clone is one base off. The chain is built from TRBV27 and TRBJ2-1, with 12 bases lining up with TRBD1. V shed 9 bases and J 8 bases; nucleotides not matched to a gene: 11. This CDR3 contains 15 residues. Germline CDR1 MNHEY, CDR2 SMNVEV (reference sequence). CDR3 amino acids: CARYPWDRGLDEQFF. Written as DNA, the CDR3 is TGTGCCAGATATCCGTGGGACAGGGGGCTGGATGAGCAGTTCTTC.

The chain employs TRBV7-2 and TRBJ1-5; tentative D call: TRBD1 (6 bases). The CDR3 spans 17 residues. Germline V gene sequence: CDR1 SGHTA, CDR2 FQGNSA. Trimming removed 1 base at V and 5 bases at J, with 18 bases between. In DNA, the CDR3 is TGTGCCAGCAGCTTAGAAGTCTGGGGGGCAAGGGATCAGCCCCAGCATTTT. Translated, it gives CASSLEVWGARDQPQHF.

This clonotype was counted many times. The chain is built from TRBV7-2 and TRBJ2-6; 9 bases fit TRBD1. After removal of 5 bases from V and 4 bases from J, the junction contained 12 bases not matched to a gene. CDR3 length: 18 residues. Germline-derived CDR1 and CDR2 are SGHTA and FQGNSA. The CDR3 loop reads CASSTTSGTGSGANVLTF. The CDR3 DNA follows: TGTGCCAGCAGCACGACTTCCGGGACAGGGTCAGGGGCCAACGTCCTGACTTTC.

Ten or more counts support this clonotype. The rearrangement joins TRBV10-3 to TRBJ1-5; TRBD1 aligns across 9 bases. Germline trimming cut 6 bases from V and 4 bases from J; bases unmatched to any gene: 1. The CDR3 length is 13 residues. Germline CDR1 ENHRY, CDR2 SYGVKD. The CDR3 DNA follows: TGTGCCATCAGGGGGACAGGGAATCAGCCCCAGCATTTT. Residues: CAIRGTGNQPQHF.

This rearrangement joins TRBV5-6 to TRBJ1-3, with D perhaps TRBD1 (6 bases). Trimming stripped 3 bases from V and 4 bases from J, with 8 bases between. The CDR3 is 13 amino acids. From germline, CDR1 is SGHDT and CDR2 YYEEEE. The CDR3: CASSSTGGNTIYF. CDR3 in DNA: TGTGCCAGCAGCTCGACAGGAGGAAACACCATATATTTT.

A few counts support this clonotype. The chain has TRBV4-3 and TRBJ2-1, with 10 nucleotides matching TRBD2. The junction had 4 bases not matched to a gene; V was cut back by 4 bases and J by 4 bases. The germline V gene has CDR1 LGHNA and CDR2 YSLEER. The CDR3 sequence is 15 residues long. The CDR3 loop is CASSRVAGGYNEQFF. DNA of the CDR3: TGCGCCAGCAGCCGAGTAGCGGGGGGATACAATGAGCAGTTCTTC.

This clonotype was seen more than once but under ten times. The V call is TRBV5-5, the J call TRBJ1-3; 10 bases align to TRBD1. In germline, CDR1 is SGHKS, CDR2 YYEKEE (reference sequence). This CDR3 comprises 15 residues. Germline trimming cut 4 bases from V and 8 bases from J; bases unmatched to any gene: 9. The CDR3, as DNA: TGTGCCAGCAGCCGTCCCGGGACAGGGGTAGACACCATATATTTT. It is translated as CASSRPGTGVDTIYF. The variable domain in full, completed from reference TRBV5-5 and TRBJ1-3, reads DAGVTQSPTHLIKTRGQQVTLRCSPISGHKSVSWYQQVLGQGPQFIFQYYEKEERGRGNFPDRFSARQFPNYSSELNVNALLLGDSALYLCASSRPGTGVDTIYFGEGSWLTVV.

This clonotype was counted only a few times. In DNA form, the CDR3 reads TGTGCCAGTGGGAGGTCGGACACAGATACGCAGTATTTT. It translates to CASGRSDTDTQYF. The J gene is TRBJ2-3, the V gene TRBV6-5; TRBD2 might be the D (6 bases). V was shortened by 9 bases and J by 2 bases, with 12 bases between the two germline ends. Per the germline V gene, CDR1 is MNHEY and CDR2 is SVGAGI. This CDR3 spans 13 amino acids.

V and J are TRBV2 and TRBJ1-6; D is unclear. Germline V CDR1 and CDR2: SNHLY, FYNNEI. V was pared by 6 bases and J by 13 bases, with 13 bases between. The CDR3 is made up of 12 amino acids. DNA of the CDR3: TGTGCCAGCAGAGCCCTCCCCCGGCCCCTCCACTTT. Protein: CASRALPRPLHF.

This clonotype was counted between two and nine times. V is TRBV12-3 or TRBV12-4 and J is TRBJ2-5; 14 bases align to TRBD2. V lost 5 bases, J lost 3 bases, and 8 bases stayed unmatched. This CDR3 region has 17 residues. CDR3 region: CASSPNRLAGGKETQYF. The DNA for the CDR3 is TGTGCCAGCAGTCCGAATAGACTAGCGGGGGGGAAAGAGACCCAGTACTTC.

The chain has TRBV7-2 and TRBJ2-7; TRBD1 is a possible D gene (5 bases). From germline, CDR1 is SGHTA and CDR2 FQGNSA. The CDR3 contains 13 residues. The V end lost 6 bases, the J end lost 4 bases, and 13 bases lay between the germline ends. The CDR3 nucleotides are TGTGCCAGCAGGCCAGAAGGGGTGTACGAGCAGTACTTC. This encodes CASRPEGVYEQYF.

This clonotype was seen repeatedly, ten times or more. The CDR3 nucleotides read TGTGCCAGTAGTTTACATCATAGGGGCAATCAGCCCCAGCATTTT. The encoded protein is CASSLHHRGNQPQHF. The genes are TRBV19 and TRBJ1-5; no reliable D call. Deletions cut 5 bases from V and 2 bases from J, with 13 bases between. Germline V gene lookup returns CDR1 LNHDA and CDR2 SQIVND (reference sequence). The CDR3 is made up of 15 amino acids.

Many counts were recorded for this clonotype. The chain uses TRBV6-2 or TRBV6-3 and TRBJ2-1, with D perhaps assigned TRBD1 or TRBD2 (5 bases each). The germline V gene encodes CDR1 MNHEY and CDR2 SVGEGT. CDR3 length: 16 residues. V shed 2 bases and J shed 2 bases, with 13 bases lying between them. The CDR3 reads CASSYVLGETYNEQFF. CDR3 sequence (DNA): TGTGCCAGCAGTTACGTTCTGGGGGAGACCTACAATGAGCAGTTCTTC.

This clonotype was observed a single time. CDR3: CASSRGAGPTSLFF. DNA for the CDR3: TGTGCCAGCAGTCGGGGGGCAGGCCCTACCTCTCTGTTTTTT. The gene calls are TRBV6-5 and TRBJ1-4; TRBD1 might be the D (6 bases). Trimming took off 5 bases at V and 14 bases at J, with 21 bases between the two ends. The CDR3 runs to 14 residues. The V gene's germline CDR1 is MNHEY and CDR2 SVGAGI.

A few counts support this clonotype. This chain links TRBV4-1 with TRBJ1-1; 7 positions agree with TRBD1. Germline V CDR1 and CDR2: MGHRA, YSYEKL. Unmatched junction bases numbered 11, after V lost 6 bases and J lost 1 base. CDR3 length equals 16 residues. In DNA form, the CDR3 reads TGCGCCAGCAGAATACAGGGGAGAGAAAAGAACACTGAAGCTTTCTTT. Protein product: CASRIQGREKNTEAFF.

This clonotype was detected only a few times. This chain joins TRBV7-9 and TRBJ2-7; maybe TRBD1 (6 bases). This CDR3 spans 15 amino acids. Trimming removed 5 bases from V and 6 bases from J, with 20 bases in between. Germline values: CDR1 SEHNR, CDR2 FQNEAQ (reference sequence). CDR3 loop: CASSPHRQAGSEQYF. The CDR3 bases are TGTGCCAGCAGCCCCCATCGACAGGCAGGGAGCGAGCAGTACTTC. The whole variable domain, remainder taken from reference TRBV7-9 and TRBJ2-7, is DTGVSQNPRHKITKRGQNVTFRCDPISEHNRLYWYRQTLGQGPEFLTYFQNEAQLEKSRLLSDRFSAERPKGSFSTLEIQRTEQGDSAMYLCASSPHRQAGSEQYFGPGTRLTVT.

In this sample, this clonotype turned up many times. The V and J genes are TRBV2 and TRBJ2-7; a possible D gene is TRBD1 (6 bases). The CDR3 loop spans 13 amino acids. Germline V gives CDR1 SNHLY, CDR2 FYNNEI. Trimming shortened V by 6 bases and J by 6 bases, and 15 bases separated the two germline ends. CDR3 sequence: CASRLTGPGEQYF. The DNA of the CDR3 is TGTGCCAGCAGGTTGACAGGTCCCGGCGAGCAGTACTTC. Combining the CDR3 with reference TRBV2 and TRBJ2-7 gives the whole variable domain EPEVTQTPSHQVTQMGQEVILRCVPISNHLYFYWYRQILGQKVEFLVSFYNNEISEKSEIFDDQFSVERPDGSNFTLKIRSTKLEDSAMYFCASRLTGPGEQYFGPGTRLTVT.

In its sample, this clonotype was seen many times. J is TRBJ2-7 and V is TRBV4-3; 8 bases map to TRBD1. Germline values: CDR1 LGHNA, CDR2 YSLEER. V was pared by 3 bases and J by 3 bases, with 4 bases of the junction left unmatched. There are 14 residues in the CDR3. The CDR3 protein is CASSQVRGHYEQYF. The CDR3 bases are TGCGCCAGCAGCCAGGTCAGGGGGCACTACGAGCAGTACTTC.

This rearrangement joins TRBV10-2 to TRBJ2-7; D not certain. V gave up 0 bases and J gave up 6 bases, with 9 bases separating them. Germline assignment: CDR1 WSHSY and CDR2 SAAADI. There are 13 residues in the CDR3. The CDR3 DNA reads TGCGCCAGCAGTGAGTCGCCGGGCGCCGAGCAGTACTTC. This codes for CASSESPGAEQYF.